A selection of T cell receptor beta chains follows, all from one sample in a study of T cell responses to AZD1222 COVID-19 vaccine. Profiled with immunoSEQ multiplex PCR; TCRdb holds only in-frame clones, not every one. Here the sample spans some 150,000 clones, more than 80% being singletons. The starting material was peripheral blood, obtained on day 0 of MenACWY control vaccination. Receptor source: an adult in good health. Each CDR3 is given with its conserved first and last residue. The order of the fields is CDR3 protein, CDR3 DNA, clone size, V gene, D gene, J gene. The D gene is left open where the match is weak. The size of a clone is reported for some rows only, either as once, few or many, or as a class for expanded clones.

CDR3 protein: CASSQFAGTGGVSYGYTF
CDR3 DNA: TGCGCCAGCAGCCAATTTGCCGGGACAGGGGGCGTTAGCTATGGCTACACCTTC
clone size: once
V gene: TRBV4-1
D gene: TRBD1
J gene: TRBJ1-2

CDR3 protein: CASSYRDGNSPLHF
CDR3 DNA: TGTGCCAGCAGTTACCGGGACGGTAATTCACCCCTCCACTTT
clone size: .
V gene: TRBV6-5
D gene: .
J gene: TRBJ1-6

CDR3 protein: CASSYRDDEAFF
CDR3 DNA: TGTGCCAGCAGTTACAGGGACGATGAAGCTTTCTTT
clone size: .
V gene: TRBV6-2/TRBV6-3
D gene: .
J gene: TRBJ1-1

CDR3 protein: CAIAALSGNTIYF
CDR3 DNA: TGTGCCATAGCGGCACTCTCTGGAAACACCATATATTTT
clone size: .
V gene: TRBV10-3
D gene: .
J gene: TRBJ1-3

CDR3 protein: CATQGNTEAFF
CDR3 DNA: TGTGCGACACAGGGGAACACTGAAGCTTTCTTT
clone size: .
V gene: TRBV6-6
D gene: .
J gene: TRBJ1-1

CDR3 protein: CASSLGIYEQYF
CDR3 DNA: TGCGCCAGCAGCTTAGGTATCTACGAGCAGTACTTC
clone size: .
V gene: TRBV5-1
D gene: .
J gene: TRBJ2-7

CDR3 protein: CASAARTDTQYF
CDR3 DNA: TGTGCCAGCGCCGCTCGCACAGATACGCAGTATTTT
clone size: .
V gene: TRBV28
D gene: .
J gene: TRBJ2-3

CDR3 protein: CASSQEAGVLDTQYF
CDR3 DNA: TGCGCCAGCAGCCAGGAAGCGGGAGTGTTAGATACGCAGTATTTT
clone size: .
V gene: TRBV4-1
D gene: TRBD2
J gene: TRBJ2-3

CDR3 protein: CAISEADGGYTEAFF
CDR3 DNA: TGTGCCATCAGTGAGGCGGACGGAGGGTACACTGAAGCTTTCTTT
clone size: .
V gene: TRBV10-3
D gene: .
J gene: TRBJ1-1

CDR3 protein: CASSPEGSPRNF
CDR3 DNA: TGTGCCAGCTCGCCCGAGGGTAGCCCAAGGAACTTC
clone size: .
V gene: TRBV18
D gene: .
J gene: TRBJ2-7

CDR3 protein: CASSLSREREAFF
CDR3 DNA: TGCGCCAGCAGCTTGTCGCGGGAGCGTGAAGCTTTCTTT
clone size: once
V gene: TRBV5-1
D gene: .
J gene: TRBJ1-1

CDR3 protein: CASSYSQGDDGYTF
CDR3 DNA: TGTGCCAGCAGTTACTCACAGGGGGACGATGGCTACACCTTC
clone size: .
V gene: TRBV6-5
D gene: TRBD1
J gene: TRBJ1-2

CDR3 protein: CASSLSGGGGYTF
CDR3 DNA: TGTGCCAGCAGTTTGTCAGGGGGAGGTGGCTACACCTTC
clone size: .
V gene: TRBV28
D gene: TRBD1
J gene: TRBJ1-2

CDR3 protein: CSASSLGDQPQHF
CDR3 DNA: TGCAGTGCTAGTTCGTTAGGGGATCAGCCCCAGCATTTT
clone size: .
V gene: TRBV20-1
D gene: .
J gene: TRBJ1-5

CDR3 protein: CSASGGVAYEQYF
CDR3 DNA: TGCAGTGCTAGTGGCGGGGTGGCCTACGAGCAGTACTTC
clone size: .
V gene: TRBV20-1
D gene: .
J gene: TRBJ2-7

CDR3 protein: CASSLNGRTYNEQFF
CDR3 DNA: TGTGCCAGCAGCTTAAACGGACGGACCTACAATGAGCAGTTCTTC
clone size: .
V gene: TRBV7-2
D gene: .
J gene: TRBJ2-1

CDR3 protein: CASARTATNEKLFF
CDR3 DNA: TGCGCCAGCGCCAGGACAGCAACTAATGAAAAACTGTTTTTT
clone size: .
V gene: TRBV5-1
D gene: .
J gene: TRBJ1-4

CDR3 protein: CASSRSGGLAKNIQYF
CDR3 DNA: TGTGCCAGCAGCCGCTCAGGGGGCTTAGCCAAAAACATTCAGTACTTC
clone size: .
V gene: TRBV7-2
D gene: TRBD1
J gene: TRBJ2-4

CDR3 protein: CASSPYKNTEAFF
CDR3 DNA: TGTGCCAGCAGCCCTTACAAGAACACTGAAGCTTTCTTT
clone size: .
V gene: TRBV14
D gene: .
J gene: TRBJ1-1

CDR3 protein: CASSLAGTNGAEAFF
CDR3 DNA: TGTGCCAGCAGCTTAGCGGGTACAAATGGCGCTGAAGCTTTCTTT
clone size: .
V gene: TRBV7-2
D gene: .
J gene: TRBJ1-1

CDR3 protein: CASSLTTGGAGNSPLHF
CDR3 DNA: TGCGCCAGCAGCTTGACGACAGGGGGCGCGGGTAATTCACCCCTCCACTTT
clone size: once
V gene: TRBV5-1
D gene: TRBD1
J gene: TRBJ1-6

CDR3 protein: CASSLGGRQSYEQYF
CDR3 DNA: TGTGCCAGCAGCTTGGGGGGGAGACAATCCTACGAGCAGTACTTC
clone size: .
V gene: TRBV5-4
D gene: .
J gene: TRBJ2-7

CDR3 protein: CASSFIPRGGSTEAFF
CDR3 DNA: TGTGCCAGCAGCTTTATCCCCCGGGGAGGGAGCACTGAAGCTTTCTTT
clone size: .
V gene: TRBV7-6
D gene: .
J gene: TRBJ1-1

CDR3 protein: CAISESTGRNSPLHF
CDR3 DNA: TGTGCCATCAGTGAGTCAACGGGGCGTAATTCACCCCTCCACTTT
clone size: .
V gene: TRBV10-3
D gene: .
J gene: TRBJ1-6

CDR3 protein: CASSPRTGLGQETQYF
CDR3 DNA: TGCGCCAGCAGCCCCCGGACAGGGTTGGGGCAAGAGACCCAGTACTTC
clone size: .
V gene: TRBV5-1
D gene: TRBD1
J gene: TRBJ2-5

CDR3 protein: CASSLFAGGNSPLHF
CDR3 DNA: TGTGCCAGCAGCTTGTTCGCAGGAGGGAATTCACCCCTCCACTTT
clone size: .
V gene: TRBV5-8
D gene: .
J gene: TRBJ1-6

CDR3 protein: CASSLVPLAGGPDTQYF
CDR3 DNA: TGTGCCAGCAGCTTAGTTCCTCTAGCGGGAGGCCCAGATACGCAGTATTTT
clone size: .
V gene: TRBV7-9
D gene: TRBD2
J gene: TRBJ2-3

CDR3 protein: CASSQERGVNYGYTF
CDR3 DNA: TGCGCCAGCAGCCAAGAACGTGGCGTTAACTATGGCTACACCTTC
clone size: .
V gene: TRBV4-1
D gene: .
J gene: TRBJ1-2

CDR3 protein: CASSPPGQNQETQYF
CDR3 DNA: TGTGCCAGCAGCCCCCCGGGACAGAATCAAGAGACCCAGTACTTC
clone size: .
V gene: TRBV5-5
D gene: TRBD1
J gene: TRBJ2-5

CDR3 protein: CASSLGWTGTYEQYF
CDR3 DNA: TGTGCCAGCAGCTTGGGCTGGACGGGGACTTACGAGCAGTACTTC
clone size: once
V gene: TRBV5-6
D gene: .
J gene: TRBJ2-7

CDR3 protein: CASSSGTSYGYTF
CDR3 DNA: TGTGCCAGCAGCTCCGGGACAAGCTATGGCTACACCTTC
clone size: .
V gene: TRBV7-9
D gene: .
J gene: TRBJ1-2

CDR3 protein: CATSRGGGAFGYTF
CDR3 DNA: TGTGCCACCAGCAGAGGTGGGGGGGCATTTGGCTACACCTTC
clone size: .
V gene: TRBV15
D gene: .
J gene: TRBJ1-2

CDR3 protein: CASSSGKTGTNTGELFF
CDR3 DNA: TGTGCCAGCAGTTCCGGGAAGACAGGGACTAACACCGGGGAGCTGTTTTTT
clone size: .
V gene: TRBV28
D gene: .
J gene: TRBJ2-2

CDR3 protein: CASSSRQGRTENTEAFF
CDR3 DNA: TGCGCCAGCAGCTCGAGACAGGGGAGGACGGAAAATACTGAAGCTTTCTTT
clone size: .
V gene: TRBV5-1
D gene: TRBD1
J gene: TRBJ1-1

CDR3 protein: CASALGQGYNEQFF
CDR3 DNA: TGTGCTAGTGCCCTAGGACAGGGATACAATGAGCAGTTCTTC
clone size: .
V gene: TRBV12-5
D gene: TRBD1
J gene: TRBJ2-1

CDR3 protein: CASSRISVIESKNEQFF
CDR3 DNA: TGTGCCAGCTCTCGGATTAGCGTTATCGAATCCAAAAATGAGCAGTTCTTC
clone size: .
V gene: TRBV18
D gene: .
J gene: TRBJ2-1

CDR3 protein: CASSVGGISGAQYF
CDR3 DNA: TGTGCCAGCAGCGTAGGGGGGATTAGCGGGGCCCAGTACTTC
clone size: few
V gene: TRBV9
D gene: TRBD2
J gene: TRBJ2-7

CDR3 protein: CASSPYLAGGFTDTQYF
CDR3 DNA: TGTGCCAGCAGCCCCTACCTAGCGGGGGGATTCACAGATACGCAGTATTTT
clone size: .
V gene: TRBV5-4
D gene: TRBD2
J gene: TRBJ2-3

CDR3 protein: CASSYGQGWNQPQHF
CDR3 DNA: TGTGCCAGCAGTTACGGACAGGGCTGGAATCAGCCCCAGCATTTT
clone size: .
V gene: TRBV6-2/TRBV6-3
D gene: TRBD1
J gene: TRBJ1-5

CDR3 protein: CASSFSGIGYTF
CDR3 DNA: TGTGCCAGCAGTTTCTCAGGAATTGGCTACACCTTC
clone size: .
V gene: TRBV12-3/TRBV12-4
D gene: .
J gene: TRBJ1-2

CDR3 protein: CASSLGGAGSYGYTF
CDR3 DNA: TGTGCCAGCAGCTTGGGGGGGGCAGGGAGCTATGGCTACACCTTC
clone size: .
V gene: TRBV5-4
D gene: .
J gene: TRBJ1-2

CDR3 protein: CASSLAAQGGNEQFF
CDR3 DNA: TGTGCCAGCAGCTTGGCCGCCCAGGGGGGCAATGAGCAGTTCTTC
clone size: .
V gene: TRBV5-6
D gene: .
J gene: TRBJ2-1

CDR3 protein: CASLRVPYNEKLFF
CDR3 DNA: TGTGCCAGCTTGAGGGTCCCCTATAATGAAAAACTGTTTTTT
clone size: .
V gene: TRBV2
D gene: .
J gene: TRBJ1-4

CDR3 protein: CASSTTGGIYSPLHF
CDR3 DNA: TGTGCCAGCAGCACCACAGGGGGCATCTATTCACCCCTCCACTTT
clone size: .
V gene: TRBV7-8
D gene: TRBD1
J gene: TRBJ1-6

CDR3 protein: CASSQERLAGDEQFF
CDR3 DNA: TGCGCCAGCAGCCAAGAACGACTAGCGGGAGATGAGCAGTTCTTC
clone size: few
V gene: TRBV4-1
D gene: TRBD2
J gene: TRBJ2-1

CDR3 protein: CASSEAFRQGDEKLFF
CDR3 DNA: TGTGCCAGCAGTGAAGCTTTTAGACAGGGAGATGAAAAACTGTTTTTT
clone size: .
V gene: TRBV6-1
D gene: TRBD1
J gene: TRBJ1-4

CDR3 protein: CATSRGDSDFEAFF
CDR3 DNA: TGTGCCACCAGCAGAGGGGACAGCGATTTTGAAGCTTTCTTT
clone size: .
V gene: TRBV15
D gene: TRBD1
J gene: TRBJ1-1

CDR3 protein: CASSLAADRRTEAFF
CDR3 DNA: TGTGCCAGCAGCTTGGCCGCTGATAGGAGGACTGAAGCTTTCTTT
clone size: .
V gene: TRBV5-6
D gene: .
J gene: TRBJ1-1

CDR3 protein: CASSQSLGETQYF
CDR3 DNA: TGCGCCAGCAGCCAATCCCTGGGGGAGACCCAGTACTTC
clone size: .
V gene: TRBV4-3
D gene: .
J gene: TRBJ2-5